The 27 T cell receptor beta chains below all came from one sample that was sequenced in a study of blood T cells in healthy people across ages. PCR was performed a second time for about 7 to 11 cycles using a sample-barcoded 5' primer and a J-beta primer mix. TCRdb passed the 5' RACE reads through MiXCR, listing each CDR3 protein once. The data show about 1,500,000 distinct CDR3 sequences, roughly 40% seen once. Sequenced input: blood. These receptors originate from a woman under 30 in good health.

CDR3 in DNA: TGTGCCAGCAGTTCCCCATCCTGGGCAGGGGCGCTTGGTTGGGAAAAACTGTTTTTT. Translating gives CASSSPSWAGALGWEKLFF. J is TRBJ1-4 and V is TRBV28; D might be TRBD1 (6 bases). The CDR3 contains 19 residues. The germline V gene encodes CDR1 MDHEN and CDR2 SYDVKM. V was pared by 4 bases and J by 8 bases, with 29 bases between.

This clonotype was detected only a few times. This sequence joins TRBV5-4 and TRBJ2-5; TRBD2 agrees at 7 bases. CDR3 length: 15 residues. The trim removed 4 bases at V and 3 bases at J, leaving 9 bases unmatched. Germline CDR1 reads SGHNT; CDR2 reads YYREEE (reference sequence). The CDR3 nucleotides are TGTGCCAGCAGCGTTCGCGGGGGTGGAGAAGAGACCCAGTACTTC. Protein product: CASSVRGGGEETQYF. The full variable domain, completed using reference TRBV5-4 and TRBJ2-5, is ETGVTQSPTHLIKTRGQQVTLRCSSQSGHNTVSWYQQALGQGPQFIFQYYREEENGRGNFPPRFSGLQFPNYSSELNVNALELDDSALYLCASSVRGGGEETQYFGPGTRLLVL.

In nucleotides, the CDR3 is TGTGCCAGCAGTTTTTCCGGGACTAGCGGGAGTAGGGACATTCAGTACTTC. It codes for CASSFSGTSGSRDIQYF. The V gene is TRBV12-3 or TRBV12-4, the J gene TRBJ2-4, with TRBD2 matching over 14 bases. The junction had 9 bases not matched to a gene; V was cut back by 3 bases and J by 8 bases. This CDR3 comprises 17 residues.

CDR3 sequence (DNA): TGTGCCAGCAGCTTACTGGATGGGGTCTACGAGCAGTACTTC. This codes for CASSLLDGVYEQYF. This sequence joins TRBV9 and TRBJ2-7; D not certain. The CDR3 extends over 14 amino acids. With 4 bases removed from V and 3 bases from J, the gap between germline ends came to 14 bases. Germline CDR1 and CDR2: SGDLS and YYNGEE.

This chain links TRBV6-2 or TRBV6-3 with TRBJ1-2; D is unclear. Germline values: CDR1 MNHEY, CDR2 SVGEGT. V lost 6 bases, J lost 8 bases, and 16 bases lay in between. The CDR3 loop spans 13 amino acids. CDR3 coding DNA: TGTGCCAGCAGACCCGGAGCTATGGAAGGCTACACCTTC. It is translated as CASRPGAMEGYTF.

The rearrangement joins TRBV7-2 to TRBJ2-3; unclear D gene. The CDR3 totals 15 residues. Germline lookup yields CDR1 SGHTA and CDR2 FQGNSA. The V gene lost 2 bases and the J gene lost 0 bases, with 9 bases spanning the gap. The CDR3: CASSLQDASTDTQYF. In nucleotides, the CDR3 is TGTGCCAGCAGCTTACAGGACGCAAGCACAGATACGCAGTATTTT.

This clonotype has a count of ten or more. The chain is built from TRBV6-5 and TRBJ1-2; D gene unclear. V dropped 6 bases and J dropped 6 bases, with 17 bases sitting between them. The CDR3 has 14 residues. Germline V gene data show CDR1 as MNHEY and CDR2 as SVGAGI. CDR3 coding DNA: TGTGCCAGCAGGGGTCCTTCCCTTAATCATGGCTACACCTTC. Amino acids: CASRGPSLNHGYTF.

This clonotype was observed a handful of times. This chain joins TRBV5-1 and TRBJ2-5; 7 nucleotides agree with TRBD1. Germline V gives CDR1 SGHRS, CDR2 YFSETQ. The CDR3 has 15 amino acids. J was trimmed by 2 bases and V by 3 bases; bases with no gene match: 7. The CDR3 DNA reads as TGCGCCAGCAGCTGGGACAGAGTAGCTCAAGAGACCCAGTACTTC. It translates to CASSWDRVAQETQYF.

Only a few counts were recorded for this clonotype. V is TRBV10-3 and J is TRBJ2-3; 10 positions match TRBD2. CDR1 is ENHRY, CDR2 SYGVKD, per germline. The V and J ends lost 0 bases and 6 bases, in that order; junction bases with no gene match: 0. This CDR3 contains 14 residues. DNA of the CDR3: TGTGCCATCAGTGAGTCTAGCGGGAGGGATACGCAGTATTTT. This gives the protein CAISESSGRDTQYF.

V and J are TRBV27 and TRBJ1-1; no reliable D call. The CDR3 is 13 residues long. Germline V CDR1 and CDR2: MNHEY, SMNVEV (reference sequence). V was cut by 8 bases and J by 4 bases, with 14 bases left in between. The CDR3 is CASRKGESTEAFF. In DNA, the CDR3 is TGTGCCAGCCGAAAAGGCGAGTCCACTGAAGCTTTCTTT.

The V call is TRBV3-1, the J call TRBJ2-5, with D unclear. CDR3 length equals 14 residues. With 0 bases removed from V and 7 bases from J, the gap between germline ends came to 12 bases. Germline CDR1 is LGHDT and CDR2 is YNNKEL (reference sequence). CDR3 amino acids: CASSQESGHGTQYF. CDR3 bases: TGTGCCAGCAGCCAAGAATCCGGCCACGGGACCCAGTACTTC.

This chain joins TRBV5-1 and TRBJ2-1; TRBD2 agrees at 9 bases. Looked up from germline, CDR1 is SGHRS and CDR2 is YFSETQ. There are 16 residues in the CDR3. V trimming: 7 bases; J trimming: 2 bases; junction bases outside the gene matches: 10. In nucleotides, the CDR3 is TGCGCCAGCTGTCGCAGGGCGGGAGGGACCTACAATGAGCAGTTCTTC. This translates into CASCRRAGGTYNEQFF.

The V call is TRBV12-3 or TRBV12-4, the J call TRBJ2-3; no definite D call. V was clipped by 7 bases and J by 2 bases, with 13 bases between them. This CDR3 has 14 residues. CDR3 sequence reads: CASISTFPTDTQYF. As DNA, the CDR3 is TGTGCCAGCATCTCCACCTTTCCCACAGATACGCAGTATTTT.

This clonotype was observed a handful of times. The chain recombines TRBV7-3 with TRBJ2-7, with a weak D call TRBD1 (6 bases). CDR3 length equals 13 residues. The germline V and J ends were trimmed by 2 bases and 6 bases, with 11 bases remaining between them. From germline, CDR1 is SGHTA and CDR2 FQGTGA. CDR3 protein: CASSLLQGREQYF. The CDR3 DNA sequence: TGTGCCAGCAGCTTACTACAGGGACGCGAGCAGTACTTC.

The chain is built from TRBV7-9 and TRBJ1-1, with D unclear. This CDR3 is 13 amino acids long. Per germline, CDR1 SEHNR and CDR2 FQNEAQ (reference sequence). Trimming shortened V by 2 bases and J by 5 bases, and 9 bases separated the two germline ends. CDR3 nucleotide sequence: TGTGCCAGCAGCTTAAAGCGGGAGACTGAAGCTTTCTTT. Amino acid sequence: CASSLKRETEAFF.

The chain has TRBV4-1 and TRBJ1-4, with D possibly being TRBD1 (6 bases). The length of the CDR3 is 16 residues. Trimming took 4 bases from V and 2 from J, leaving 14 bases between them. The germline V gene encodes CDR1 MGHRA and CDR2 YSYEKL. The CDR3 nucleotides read TGCGCCAGCAGCCGAGATGGGGGGGGCACTAATGAAAAACTGTTTTTT. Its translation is CASSRDGGGTNEKLFF.

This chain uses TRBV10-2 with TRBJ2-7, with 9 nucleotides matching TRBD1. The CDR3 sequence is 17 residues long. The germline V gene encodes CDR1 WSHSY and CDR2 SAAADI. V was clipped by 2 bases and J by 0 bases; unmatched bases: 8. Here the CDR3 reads CASSEGNRGPSSYEQYF. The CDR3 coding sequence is TGCGCCAGCAGTGAGGGAAACAGGGGGCCAAGCTCCTACGAGCAGTACTTC.

The CDR3 sequence is CSARDRGQDTQYF. In DNA, the CDR3 is TGCAGTGCTAGAGACCGGGGACAAGATACGCAGTATTTT. The rearrangement joins TRBV20-1 to TRBJ2-3; perhaps TRBD1 as D (6 bases). Germline CDR1 DFQATT, CDR2 SNEGSKA (reference sequence). There are 13 residues in the CDR3. V shed 0 bases and J shed 5 bases, with 9 bases lying between them.

The CDR3: CSARLSYQETQYF. In DNA form, the CDR3 reads TGCAGTGCTCGACTGTCGTACCAAGAGACCCAGTACTTC. The chain joins TRBV20-1 to TRBJ2-5; unclear D gene. From germline, CDR1 is DFQATT and CDR2 SNEGSKA (reference sequence). V was trimmed by 5 bases and J by 0 bases, leaving 10 bases between them. The CDR3 runs 13 residues.

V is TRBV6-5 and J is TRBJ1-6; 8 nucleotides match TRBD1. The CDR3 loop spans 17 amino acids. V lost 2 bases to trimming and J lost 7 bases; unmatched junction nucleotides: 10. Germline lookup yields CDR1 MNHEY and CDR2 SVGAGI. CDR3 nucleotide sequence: TGTGCCAGCAGTTACAACCCCGGACAGGGTCTGAATTCACCCCTCCACTTT. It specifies CASSYNPGQGLNSPLHF.

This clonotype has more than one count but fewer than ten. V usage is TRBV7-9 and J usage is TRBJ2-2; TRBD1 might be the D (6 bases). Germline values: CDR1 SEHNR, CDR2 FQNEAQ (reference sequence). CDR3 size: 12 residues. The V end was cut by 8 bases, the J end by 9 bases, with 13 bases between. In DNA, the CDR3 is TGTGCCAGCCTCGAGGGGGTCCGGGAGCTGTTTTTT. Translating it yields CASLEGVRELFF.

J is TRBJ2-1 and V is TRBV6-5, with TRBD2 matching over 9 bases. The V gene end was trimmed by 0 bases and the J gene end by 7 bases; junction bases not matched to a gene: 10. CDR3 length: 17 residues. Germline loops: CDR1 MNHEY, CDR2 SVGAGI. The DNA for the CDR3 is TGTGCCAGCAGTTACTCCGAGCGGGAGGCCCCGAGGAATGAGCAGTTCTTC. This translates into CASSYSEREAPRNEQFF.

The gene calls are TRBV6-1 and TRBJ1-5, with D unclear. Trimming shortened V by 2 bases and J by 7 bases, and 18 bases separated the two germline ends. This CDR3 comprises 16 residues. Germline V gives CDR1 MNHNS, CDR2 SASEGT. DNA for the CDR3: TGTGCCAGCAGTGAAAGGACGGCCCCCAGCCGACAGCCCCAGCATTTT. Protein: CASSERTAPSRQPQHF.

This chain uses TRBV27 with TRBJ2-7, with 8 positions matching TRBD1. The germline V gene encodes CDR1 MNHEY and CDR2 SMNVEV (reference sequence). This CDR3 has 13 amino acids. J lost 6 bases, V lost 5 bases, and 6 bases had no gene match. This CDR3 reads CASSVLQGGEQYF. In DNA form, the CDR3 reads TGTGCCAGCAGTGTCCTACAGGGGGGCGAGCAGTACTTC.

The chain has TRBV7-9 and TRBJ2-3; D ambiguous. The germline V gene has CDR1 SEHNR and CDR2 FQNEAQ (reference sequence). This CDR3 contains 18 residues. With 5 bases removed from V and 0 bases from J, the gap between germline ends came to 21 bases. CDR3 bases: TGTGCCAGCAGCCCTTCTCCACTTCAGACCTTTAGCACAGATACGCAGTATTTT. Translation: CASSPSPLQTFSTDTQYF.

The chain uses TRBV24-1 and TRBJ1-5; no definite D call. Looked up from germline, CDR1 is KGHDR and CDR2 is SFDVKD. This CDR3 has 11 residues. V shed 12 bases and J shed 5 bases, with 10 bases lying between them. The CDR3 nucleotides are TGTGCCCGGGTGCAGGATCAGCCCCAGCATTTT. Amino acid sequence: CARVQDQPQHF.

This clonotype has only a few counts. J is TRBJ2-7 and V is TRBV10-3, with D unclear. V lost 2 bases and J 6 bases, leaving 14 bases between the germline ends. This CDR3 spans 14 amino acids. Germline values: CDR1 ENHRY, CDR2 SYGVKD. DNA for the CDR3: TGTGCCATCAGTGAGGACGGGCAGAAGGGCGAGCAGTACTTC. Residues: CAISEDGQKGEQYF.